This T cell receptor (beta chain) was sequenced for a study of blood T cell repertoires in COVID-19. Study-wide context: T cells, B-cell-depleted T cells, or PBMCs supplied cDNA or gDNA.

Generated by immunoSEQ multiplex PCR, the TCRdb table keeps only in-frame clones and is missing some. The profile covers roughly 340,000 clones, with 80% to 90% appearing a single time and about 6.9% taken by the ten largest. This clone occurred once. Sequencing input: peripheral blood. The clonotype comes from a woman aged 45 to 65 with COVID-19, enrolled during active disease.

The CDR3 region has the DNA TGTGCCAGCACCCATCTGAAAGGACTAGTCCTAAATGAGCAGTTCTTC. Its translation: CASTHLKGLVLNEQFF. The rearrangement uses TRBV7-2 and TRBJ2-1, with TRBD2 identical over 7 bases. The CDR3 loop spans 16 amino acids. Germline V gene sequence: CDR1 SGHTA, CDR2 FQGNSA. V was clipped by 7 bases and J by 7 bases; unmatched bases: 16.